The source of this TCR beta chain is a study of blood T cell repertoires in COVID-19. Turning to the study itself: The United States, Italy and Spain provided the acute and convalescent COVID-19 samples. T cells, B-cell-depleted T cells, or PBMCs supplied cDNA or gDNA.

Authors' methods: Amplification of reference gene primers was used by the study to estimate nucleated cell counts. Using immunoSEQ multiplex PCR, the repertoire was profiled, and TCRdb retains in-frame clones only, with some absent. That table is the source of V, J and clone size, and D and trimming were worked out from the DNA. The data contain about 160,000 clones, 82% of them singletons. The CDR3 loop spans 14 amino acids. Losses at the gene ends were 0 bases for V and 6 bases for J; bases not matched to a gene: 5. CDR1 and CDR2 from the germline V gene are MNHNY and SVGAGI (reference sequence). This clone was counted a few times.

The gene calls are TRBV6-6 and TRBJ2-7; TRBD2 matches 7 bases. This receptor was obtained from a human donor with acute or convalescent COVID-19. The donor label of this sample is uncertain. The sample comprised peripheral blood. CDR3 sequence reads: CASSYSGGGSEQYF. The CDR3 region has the DNA TGTGCCAGCAGTTACTCTGGGGGGGGAAGCGAGCAGTACTTC.